Below, one T cell receptor beta chain is given with its context. Its matching antigen is unknown. This entry belongs to a study of shared clonotypes between healthy human individuals. This CDR3 contains 14 residues. Per the germline V gene, CDR1 is SGHVS and CDR2 is FQNEAQ. Negatively enriched CD4+ T cells were divided by CD45RA into naive and memory. Study results and limitations: Naive subsets generally exceeded memory subsets in estimated richness. Only blood underwent sampling, and tissue repertoires likely differ. For sorted subsets, rarefaction showed incomplete sequencing despite large depth.

Libraries were prepared by immunoSEQ multiplex PCR; TCRdb keeps only in-frame clonotypes and omits some of them. The data contain about 600,000 clones, less than 98% of them singletons. The receptor comes from a woman aged 25-40 years in good health. This chain joins TRBV7-8 and TRBJ2-5, with D possibly being TRBD1 (5 bases). The J call is uncertain, as TRBJ2-7 better fits the DNA end. The specimen sequenced was naive CD4+ T cells sorted from blood. The subset was: CD45RA+ positively selected. In nucleotides, the CDR3 is TGTGCCAGCAGCGTCAGGGATTGGCTCTACGAGCAGTACTTC. Its protein is CASSVRDWLYEQYF.